The next 22 T cell receptor beta chains were all read from a single sample in a study of CD8 T cells in Susac syndrome. RNA was extracted with the RNeasy kit, and a quantity of roughly 0.5 to 1 ug was reverse transcribed using random hexamers. TCRdb re-derived calls from the immunoSEQ multiplex PCR reads in MiXCR, one entry per CDR3 protein. The top ten hold about 0.1% of the sample, which has approximately 180,000 distinct CDR3 sequences, roughly nine tenths seen once. Material for sequencing was CD4+ T cells from PBMCs. The receptors shown here come from a human donor with Susac syndrome.

This CDR3 is CASSHLRGPVDTEAFF. The CDR3 DNA reads as TGTGCCAGCAGCCACCTAAGGGGACCAGTCGACACTGAAGCTTTCTTT. This sequence joins TRBV5-6 and TRBJ1-1; the D gene is possibly TRBD1 (5 bases). There are 16 residues in the CDR3. Between the trimmed V and J ends, which lost 4 bases and 3 bases, there was a span of 19 bases. Germline loops: CDR1 SGHDT, CDR2 YYEEEE.

Note on this clonotype: One end of the junction is discordant with germline, which a read error may explain. This chain connects TRBV19 to TRBJ2-5; TRBD2 aligns across 11 bases. Germline CDR1 reads LNHDA; CDR2 reads SQIVND (reference sequence). CDR3 length: 14 residues. CDR3 loop: CASSTSGGMQTQYF. The CDR3 nucleotides are TGTGCCAGCAGTACTAGCGGGGGTATGCAGACCCAGTACTTC.

The rearrangement links TRBV9 to TRBJ2-1, with D unclear. The CDR3 extends over 12 amino acids. The V gene's germline CDR1 is SGDLS and CDR2 YYNGEE. Trimming removed 3 bases from V and 9 bases from J, with 10 bases in between. The CDR3 reads CASSAPYGEQFF. The CDR3 DNA follows: TGTGCCAGCAGCGCGCCGTACGGTGAGCAGTTCTTC.

The chain carries TRBV18 and TRBJ2-7; D perhaps matches TRBD1 (6 bases). Per germline, CDR1 KGHSH and CDR2 LQKENI. The CDR3 runs to 17 residues. Trimming took 3 bases from V and 4 from J, leaving 22 bases between them. The CDR3 DNA reads TGTGCCAGCTCACCGGACCGTTCAAGCGCAGGGGCTTACGAGCAGTACTTC. Translating gives CASSPDRSSAGAYEQYF.

The V and J genes are TRBV20-1 and TRBJ2-5; D is undetermined. The CDR3 is 13 amino acids. The V gene lost 0 bases and the J gene lost 4 bases, with 9 bases spanning the gap. Germline V gives CDR1 DFQATT, CDR2 SNEGSKA (reference sequence). Here the CDR3 reads CSARDSLGETQYF. Written as DNA, the CDR3 is TGCAGTGCTAGAGACAGTCTTGGAGAGACCCAGTACTTC.

This chain links TRBV6-5 with TRBJ2-7, with TRBD2 matching over 7 bases. Germline V gene data show CDR1 as MNHEY and CDR2 as SVGAGI. This CDR3 is 15 amino acids long. V dropped 0 bases and J dropped 3; count of bases not matched to a gene: 5. DNA of the CDR3: TGTGCCAGCAGTTACTCCCTAGCGGCCATCTACGAGCAGTACTTC. This sequence encodes CASSYSLAAIYEQYF.

This clonotype was detected a few times. The chain carries TRBV24-1 and TRBJ1-2, with TRBD1 matching over 8 bases. After removal of 4 bases from V and 4 bases from J, the junction contained 4 bases not matched to a gene. This CDR3 has 14 residues. CDR1 KGHDR and CDR2 SFDVKD come from the germline V gene. In DNA, the CDR3 is TGTGCCACCAGTGAGCATGGACAGGGCTATGGCTACACCTTC. Encoded protein: CATSEHGQGYGYTF.

This sequence joins TRBV12-3 or TRBV12-4 and TRBJ2-7; the match to TRBD1 covers 7 bases. This CDR3 spans 15 amino acids. The trim removed 4 bases at V and 3 bases at J, leaving 9 bases unmatched. The DNA for the CDR3 is TGTGCCAGCAGTTCAATTTCCGGACAGGACTACGAGCAGTACTTC. Amino acids: CASSSISGQDYEQYF.

This clonotype was seen a few times. V gene TRBV7-9 combines with J gene TRBJ2-1; TRBD2 aligns across 15 bases. The V and J ends lost 5 bases and 13 bases, in that order; junction bases with no gene match: 9. The germline V gene encodes CDR1 SEHNR and CDR2 FQNEAQ (reference sequence). The CDR3 covers 15 residues. CDR3 nucleotide sequence: TGTGCCAGCAGCCTAGGACTAGCGGGGGGGCTTGTACAGTTCTTC. The encoded protein is CASSLGLAGGLVQFF.

J is TRBJ2-1 and V is TRBV5-4; 11 nucleotides agree with TRBD2. V lost 5 bases to trimming and J lost 5 bases; unmatched junction nucleotides: 6. The CDR3 loop spans 15 amino acids. Germline V gene lookup returns CDR1 SGHNT and CDR2 YYREEE (reference sequence). CDR3 in DNA: TGTGCCAGCAGTTCCGGGACTAGCGGAAACAATGAGCAGTTCTTC. The encoded protein is CASSSGTSGNNEQFF.

The chain employs TRBV5-1 and TRBJ1-5, with a possible D match to TRBD1 (5 bases). Deletions cut 0 bases from V and 7 bases from J, with 11 bases between. This CDR3 region has 14 residues. The V gene's germline CDR1 is SGHRS and CDR2 YFSETQ. Here the CDR3 reads CASSLGEGIQPQHF. CDR3 nucleotide sequence: TGCGCCAGCAGCTTGGGCGAGGGGATCCAGCCCCAGCATTTT.

The V call is TRBV29-1, the J call TRBJ1-1; D is possibly TRBD1 (6 bases). CDR3 size: 12 residues. Looked up from germline, CDR1 is SQVTM and CDR2 is ANQGSEA. Trimming removed 7 bases at V and 6 bases at J, with 15 bases between. CDR3 in DNA: TGCAGCGCCGGAGGGGGGCGCGCTGAAGCTTTCTTT. Translation gives CSAGGGRAEAFF.

The chain uses TRBV20-1 and TRBJ2-4; D remains unclear. Germline V gene lookup returns CDR1 DFQATT and CDR2 SNEGSKA (reference sequence). The ends were cut back, 6 bases at V and 7 bases at J, with 10 bases in the middle. The CDR3 is made up of 11 amino acids. Here the CDR3 DNA reads TGCAGTGCACGGCTAGGGAACATTCAGTACTTC. It yields the protein CSARLGNIQYF.

A note on this clonotype: One junction end disagrees with the germline gene, perhaps due to a read error. The CDR3 reads CASSPAPGTGGALNF. Written as DNA, the CDR3 is TGTGCCAGCAGCCCCGCCCCCGGGACAGGGGGCGCGTTGAACTTC. The gene calls are TRBV7-3 and TRBJ2-7; 12 nucleotides agree with TRBD1. From germline, CDR1 is SGHTA and CDR2 FQGTGA. The CDR3 sequence is 15 residues long.

This chain connects TRBV19 to TRBJ2-2; TRBD2 matches at 7 bases. V lost 1 base and J lost 7; bases outside the gene matches: 9. The CDR3 is made up of 16 amino acids. The germline V gene encodes CDR1 LNHDA and CDR2 SQIVND (reference sequence). As DNA, the CDR3 is TGTGCCAGTAGTATAGCCCCAAGCGGGATTAGCGGGGAGCTGTTTTTT. It encodes CASSIAPSGISGELFF.

DNA of the CDR3: TGTGCCAGCAGTCACTACGGACAGGCATATACAACAAGCTCCTACGAGCAGTACTTC. Residues: CASSHYGQAYTTSSYEQYF. The chain couples TRBV27 to TRBJ2-7; 7 nucleotides match TRBD1. Per the germline V gene, CDR1 is MNHEY and CDR2 is SMNVEV (reference sequence). Trimming at V came to 5 bases and at J to 0 bases, leaving 19 bases not matched to a gene. This CDR3 comprises 19 residues.

The chain has TRBV18 and TRBJ2-5, with a weak D call TRBD1 (6 bases). This CDR3 is built from 15 residues. V was shortened by 3 bases and J by 0 bases, with 11 bases between the two germline ends. Germline CDR1 KGHSH, CDR2 LQKENI. Here the CDR3 reads CASSPRTAYQETQYF. The CDR3 DNA reads as TGTGCCAGCTCACCTAGGACAGCGTACCAAGAGACCCAGTACTTC. Full variable domain (rest looked up from reference TRBV18 and TRBJ2-5): NAGVMQNPRHLVRRRGQEARLRCSPMKGHSHVYWYRQLPEEGLKFMVYLQKENIIDESGMPKERFSAEFPKEGPSILRIQQVVRGDSAAYFCASSPRTAYQETQYFGPGTRLLVL.

Only a few counts were recorded for this clonotype. The chain links TRBV7-9 to TRBJ1-1; 8 bases align to TRBD1. With 7 bases clipped from V and 5 bases from J, the junction kept 9 bases outside the gene matches. This CDR3 has 14 residues. Germline V gene data show CDR1 as SEHNR and CDR2 as FQNEAQ (reference sequence). The CDR3 reads CASNQDRGWTEAFF. In DNA, the CDR3 is TGTGCCAGCAACCAAGACAGGGGTTGGACTGAAGCTTTCTTT. The whole variable domain, remainder taken from reference TRBV7-9 and TRBJ1-1, is DTGVSQNPRHKITKRGQNVTFRCDPISEHNRLYWYRQTLGQGPEFLTYFQNEAQLEKSRLLSDRFSAERPKGSFSTLEIQRTEQGDSAMYLCASNQDRGWTEAFFGQGTRLTVV.

The V and J genes are TRBV19 and TRBJ2-5, with D perhaps TRBD1 or TRBD2 (5 bases each). Germline values: CDR1 LNHDA, CDR2 SQIVND (reference sequence). This CDR3 has 13 residues. V was clipped by 10 bases and J by 0 bases, with 12 bases between them. CDR3 protein: CATQGRNQETQYF. CDR3 sequence (DNA): TGTGCCACCCAGGGACGCAACCAAGAGACCCAGTACTTC.

The V and J genes are TRBV20-1 and TRBJ2-2; D is perhaps TRBD1 (7 bases). The ends were cut back, 1 base at V and 0 bases at J, with 18 bases in the middle. Germline CDR1 and CDR2: DFQATT and SNEGSKA (reference sequence). The CDR3 has 18 residues. In nucleotides, the CDR3 is TGCAGTGCTAGAGGTCCGCCGACAGGGACTTCGAACACCGGGGAGCTGTTTTTT. The encoded protein is CSARGPPTGTSNTGELFF.

This chain joins TRBV5-4 and TRBJ2-5; 7 bases match TRBD1. Germline trimming cut 1 base from V and 5 bases from J; bases unmatched to any gene: 2. Germline assignment: CDR1 SGHNT and CDR2 YYREEE (reference sequence). This CDR3 is 13 amino acids long. The DNA of the CDR3 is TGTGCCAGCAGCTTGCAACAGGGGGAGACCCAGTACTTC. It yields the protein CASSLQQGETQYF.

The chain recombines TRBV28 with TRBJ2-5; tentatively, D is TRBD2 (6 bases). There are 15 residues in the CDR3. Germline-derived CDR1 and CDR2 are MDHEN and SYDVKM. V lost 5 bases and J lost 4, with 17 bases in between. In DNA form, the CDR3 reads TGTGCCAGCAGTCCCTTTGGCGGGATAGGAGAGACCCAGTACTTC. It is translated as CASSPFGGIGETQYF.